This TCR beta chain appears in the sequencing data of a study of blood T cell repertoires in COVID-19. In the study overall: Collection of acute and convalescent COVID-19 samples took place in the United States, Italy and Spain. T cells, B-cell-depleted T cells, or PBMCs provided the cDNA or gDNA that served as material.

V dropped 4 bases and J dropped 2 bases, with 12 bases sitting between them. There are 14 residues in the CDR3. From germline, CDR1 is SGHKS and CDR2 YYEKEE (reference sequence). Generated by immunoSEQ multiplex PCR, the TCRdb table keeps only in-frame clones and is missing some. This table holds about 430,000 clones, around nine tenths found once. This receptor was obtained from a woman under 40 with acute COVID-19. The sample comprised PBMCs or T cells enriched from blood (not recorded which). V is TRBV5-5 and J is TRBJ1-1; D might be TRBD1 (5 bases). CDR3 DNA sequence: TGTGCCAGCAGCCTAAGGACAAGAAACACTGAAGCTTTCTTT. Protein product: CASSLRTRNTEAFF. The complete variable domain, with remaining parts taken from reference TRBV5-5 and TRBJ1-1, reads DAGVTQSPTHLIKTRGQQVTLRCSPISGHKSVSWYQQVLGQGPQFIFQYYEKEERGRGNFPDRFSARQFPNYSSELNVNALLLGDSALYLCASSLRTRNTEAFFGQGTRLTVV.